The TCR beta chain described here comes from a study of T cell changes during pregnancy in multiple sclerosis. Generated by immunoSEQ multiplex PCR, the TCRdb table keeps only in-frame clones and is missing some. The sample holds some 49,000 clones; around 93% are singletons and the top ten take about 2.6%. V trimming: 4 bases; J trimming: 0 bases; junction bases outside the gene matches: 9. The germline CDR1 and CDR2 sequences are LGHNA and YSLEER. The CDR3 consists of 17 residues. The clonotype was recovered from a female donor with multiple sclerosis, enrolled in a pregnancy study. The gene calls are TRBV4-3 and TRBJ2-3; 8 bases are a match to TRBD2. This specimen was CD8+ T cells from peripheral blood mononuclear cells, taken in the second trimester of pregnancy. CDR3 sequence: CASSRYAGGSSTDTQYF. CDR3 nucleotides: TGCGCCAGCAGCCGCTATGCGGGGGGTTCTAGCACAGATACGCAGTATTTT.